These 16 T cell receptor beta chains came from one sample sequenced in a study of OX40 agonist ivuxolimab in advanced cancers. Library generation was performed with the immunoSEQ multiplex PCR assay. Drawn from immuneACCESS, this table holds only the in-frame rearrangements with V and J called that TCRdb kept. Clones are partly lost; checked studies trace under half to an unresolved V gene and leave the rest unexplained. The sample data list approximately 94,000 clones, and 92% of these were observed just once. Around 3.5% of the sample rests with the top ten. The sample consisted of CD4+ or CD8+ T cells sorted from blood, taken in a trial of the OX40 agonist ivuxolimab. The source is an adult with an advanced solid tumor such as melanoma, head and neck, liver or kidney cancer.

The chain recombines TRBV13 with TRBJ2-5; the match to TRBD2 covers 11 bases. V trimming: 3 bases; J trimming: 3 bases; junction bases outside the gene matches: 9. The CDR3 runs to 17 residues. Germline assignment: CDR1 PRHDT and CDR2 FYEKMQ (reference sequence). The CDR3 reads CASSFLAGGPYEETQYF. The DNA of the CDR3 is TGTGCCAGCAGCTTCTTAGCGGGAGGGCCATACGAAGAGACCCAGTACTTC.

This chain links TRBV9 with TRBJ1-4; D uncertain. The CDR3 totals 14 residues. Per the germline V gene, CDR1 is SGDLS and CDR2 is YYNGEE. V lost 4 bases to trimming and J lost 8 bases, with 15 bases between them. The CDR3 DNA is TGTGCCAGCAGCCTATTCAGCGGGGAGGAAAAACTGTTTTTT. It encodes CASSLFSGEEKLFF.

This chain links TRBV5-1 with TRBJ2-5; D is uncertain. CDR1 and CDR2 from the germline V gene are SGHRS and YFSETQ. The V end lost 0 bases, the J end lost 5 bases, and 8 bases lay between the germline ends. This CDR3 has 13 amino acids. CDR3 coding DNA: TGCGCCAGCAGCTTGGATTACGGGGAGACCCAGTACTTC. This sequence encodes CASSLDYGETQYF.

The V call is TRBV6-5, the J call TRBJ2-3; TRBD1 aligns across 7 bases. The J segment lost 5 bases and the V segment lost 0 bases, leaving 2 bases of the junction unmatched. The germline CDR1 and CDR2 sequences are MNHEY and SVGAGI. The CDR3 is made up of 14 amino acids. CDR3 nucleotide sequence: TGTGCCAGCAGTTACTCCCAGGGGGTAGATACGCAGTATTTT. Protein product: CASSYSQGVDTQYF.

This sequence joins TRBV2 and TRBJ1-4, with no clear D. The CDR3 totals 12 residues. Germline CDR1 reads SNHLY; CDR2 reads FYNNEI. Trimming removed 8 bases at V and 4 bases at J, with 8 bases between. CDR3 DNA: TGTGCCAGCGCCGCCTTTAATGAAAAACTGTTTTTT. It encodes CASAAFNEKLFF.

The chain joins TRBV4-3 to TRBJ2-3, with 9 bases aligning to TRBD1. This CDR3 contains 16 residues. The germline V gene encodes CDR1 LGHNA and CDR2 YSLEER. The V gene end was trimmed by 1 base and the J gene end by 5 bases; junction bases not matched to a gene: 7. CDR3 in amino acids: CASSQASTGGRDTQYF. In nucleotides, the CDR3 is TGCGCCAGCAGCCAAGCATCCACAGGGGGCAGAGATACGCAGTATTTT.

This chain joins TRBV11-2 and TRBJ2-2; maybe TRBD2 (6 bases). CDR3 length: 16 residues. Trimming removed 0 bases from V and 5 bases from J, with 13 bases in between. Germline V gives CDR1 SGHAT, CDR2 FQNNGV. In DNA, the CDR3 is TGTGCCAGCAGCTTAGATGGGCGGGAAAGAACCGGGGAGCTGTTTTTT. Its translation is CASSLDGRERTGELFF.

This clone was counted once. J is TRBJ2-2 and V is TRBV6-5; 8 nucleotides agree with TRBD1. The CDR3 sequence is 15 residues long. V was pared by 0 bases and J by 5 bases, with 2 bases of the junction left unmatched. The germline V gene has CDR1 MNHEY and CDR2 SVGAGI. CDR3 sequence reads: CASSYSTGGTGELFF. In DNA, the CDR3 is TGTGCCAGCAGTTACTCAACAGGGGGGACCGGGGAGCTGTTTTTT.

The chain joins TRBV27 to TRBJ2-7; tentatively, D is TRBD1 (6 bases). Germline values: CDR1 MNHEY, CDR2 SMNVEV (reference sequence). Trimming shortened V by 5 bases and J by 1 base, and 15 bases separated the two germline ends. The CDR3 length is 15 residues. In DNA form, the CDR3 reads TGTGCCAGCAGTGACACAGGTCAGGGGTCCTACGAGCAGTACTTC. Amino acid sequence: CASSDTGQGSYEQYF.

J is TRBJ2-5 and V is TRBV7-6; tentatively, D is TRBD1 or TRBD2 (5 bases each). V gave up 2 bases and J gave up 5 bases, with 15 bases separating them. Germline V gene data show CDR1 as SGHVS and CDR2 as FNYEAQ. The CDR3 runs to 15 residues. CDR3 sequence reads: CASSLLPGSGETQYF. The CDR3 bases are TGTGCCAGCAGCTTACTCCCAGGGTCGGGGGAGACCCAGTACTTC.

V is TRBV27 and J is TRBJ1-4; D unclear. Germline values: CDR1 MNHEY, CDR2 SMNVEV (reference sequence). The CDR3 runs 17 residues. V was clipped by 4 bases and J by 0 bases, with 15 bases between them. This CDR3 is CASSSGHLGSTNEKLFF. The CDR3 region has the DNA TGTGCCAGCAGTTCGGGCCATCTAGGTTCAACTAATGAAAAACTGTTTTTT.

This rearrangement joins TRBV29-1 to TRBJ2-3, with D unresolved. V shed 6 bases and J shed 4 bases, with 8 bases lying between them. Germline CDR1 is SQVTM and CDR2 is ANQGSEA. The CDR3 contains 11 residues. CDR3 coding DNA: TGCAGCGTCCCCCGGGCAGATACGCAGTATTTT. Its protein product is CSVPRADTQYF.

The chain joins TRBV2 to TRBJ1-1, with D hard to call. The CDR3 loop spans 14 amino acids. V lost 7 bases to trimming and J lost 0 bases, with 12 bases between them. CDR1 is SNHLY, CDR2 FYNNEI, per germline. CDR3 sequence (DNA): TGTGCCAGCAAGGACGGGTACATGAACACTGAAGCTTTCTTT. This sequence encodes CASKDGYMNTEAFF.

This rearrangement joins TRBV27 to TRBJ2-2, with D perhaps TRBD1 (6 bases). In germline, CDR1 is MNHEY, CDR2 SMNVEV (reference sequence). The ends were cut back, 3 bases at V and 5 bases at J, with 22 bases in the middle. The length of the CDR3 is 18 residues. Here the CDR3 DNA reads TGTGCCAGCAGTTTGTCCTGGGGGCATATAGGATTTACCGGGGAGCTGTTTTTT. Translating it yields CASSLSWGHIGFTGELFF.

V usage is TRBV27 and J usage is TRBJ1-2; no clear D. This CDR3 has 13 residues. Looked up from germline, CDR1 is MNHEY and CDR2 is SMNVEV (reference sequence). The V gene lost 5 bases and the J gene lost 3 bases, with 10 bases spanning the gap. CDR3 protein: CASSPEPHYGYTF. CDR3 coding DNA: TGTGCCAGCAGTCCCGAACCCCACTATGGCTACACCTTC.

This chain uses TRBV19 with TRBJ2-7, with TRBD1 matching 7 bases. CDR1 and CDR2 from the germline V gene are LNHDA and SQIVND (reference sequence). Losses at the gene ends were 5 bases for V and 3 bases for J; bases not matched to a gene: 10. The CDR3 length is 15 residues. CDR3 DNA: TGTGCCAGTAGTCAGGGACAGACTCATTACTACGAGCAGTACTTC. Translating it yields CASSQGQTHYYEQYF.